Sequencing of this T cell receptor (beta chain) was carried out in a study of cytotoxic CD8 clonotypes in ibrutinib-treated CLL. The protocol was immunoSEQ multiplex PCR, while the TCRdb copy is restricted to in-frame clones and leaves out a portion. This sample has roughly 150,000 clones, with 60% to 85% found just once. In its sample, this clone was seen once. The CDR3 is 14 residues long. Germline V CDR1 and CDR2: SGHTA, FQGNSA. After removal of 5 bases from V and 4 bases from J, the junction contained 4 bases not matched to a gene. The origin of this receptor is a human donor with chronic lymphocytic leukemia. This chain links TRBV7-2 with TRBJ2-1; 8 nucleotides agree with TRBD2. The sequencing used PBMCs, collected after 24 months of ibrutinib treatment. CDR3 DNA: TGTGCCAGCAGCCTCCCGGGGGGGTACAATGAGCAGTTCTTC. Translation: CASSLPGGYNEQFF.